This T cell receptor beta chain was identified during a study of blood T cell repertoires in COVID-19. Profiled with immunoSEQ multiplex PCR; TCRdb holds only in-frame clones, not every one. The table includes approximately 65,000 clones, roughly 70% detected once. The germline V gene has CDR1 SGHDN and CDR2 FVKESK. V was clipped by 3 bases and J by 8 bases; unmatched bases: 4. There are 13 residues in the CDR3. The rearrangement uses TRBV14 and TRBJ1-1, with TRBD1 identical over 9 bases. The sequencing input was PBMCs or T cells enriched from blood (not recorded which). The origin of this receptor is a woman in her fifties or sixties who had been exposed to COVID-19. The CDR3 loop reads CASSQGTGSEAFF. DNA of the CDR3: TGTGCCAGCAGCCAGGGGACAGGGTCAGAAGCTTTCTTT.